This T cell receptor (beta chain) was recorded in a study of blood T cell repertoires in COVID-19. The CDR3 extends over 12 amino acids. Germline assignment: CDR1 GTSNPN and CDR2 SVGIG (reference sequence). With 0 bases removed from V and 6 bases from J, the gap between germline ends came to 8 bases. Ten or more counts support this clone. TCRdb's copy holds only in-frame clones and misses some; the assay was immunoSEQ multiplex PCR. Of about 210,000 clones listed, over 75% were seen once; the top ten hold 4.8%. Sequences were obtained from peripheral blood. This sequence was found in a woman in her thirties or forties with acute or convalescent COVID-19. The J gene is TRBJ1-1, the V gene TRBV30, with D unresolved. In DNA, the CDR3 is TGTGCCTGGAGTGTACTATCCCCTGAAGCTTTCTTT. Translation: CAWSVLSPEAFF.